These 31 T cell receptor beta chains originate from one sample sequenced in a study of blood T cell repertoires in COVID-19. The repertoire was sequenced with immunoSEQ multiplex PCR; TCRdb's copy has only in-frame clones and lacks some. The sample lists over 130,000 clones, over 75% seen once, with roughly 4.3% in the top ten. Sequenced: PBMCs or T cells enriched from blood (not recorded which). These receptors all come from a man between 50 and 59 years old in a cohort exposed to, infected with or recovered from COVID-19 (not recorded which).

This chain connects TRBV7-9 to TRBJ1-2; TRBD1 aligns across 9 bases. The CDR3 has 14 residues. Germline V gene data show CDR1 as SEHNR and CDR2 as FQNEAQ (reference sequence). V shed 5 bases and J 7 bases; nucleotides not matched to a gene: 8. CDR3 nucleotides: TGTGCCAGCAGCCCGGCGGGACAGGGTTTTGGCTACACCTTC. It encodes CASSPAGQGFGYTF.

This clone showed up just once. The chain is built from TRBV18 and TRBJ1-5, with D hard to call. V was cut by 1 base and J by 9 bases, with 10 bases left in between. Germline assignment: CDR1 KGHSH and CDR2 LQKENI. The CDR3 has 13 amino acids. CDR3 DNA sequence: TGTGCCAGCTCACCACAAGAACTTGGGCCCCAGCATTTT. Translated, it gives CASSPQELGPQHF.

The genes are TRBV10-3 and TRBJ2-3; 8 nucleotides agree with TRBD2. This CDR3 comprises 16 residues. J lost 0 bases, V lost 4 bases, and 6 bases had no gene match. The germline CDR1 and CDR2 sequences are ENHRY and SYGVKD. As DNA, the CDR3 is TGTGCCATCAGTGTCGGGGGGGGGACTAGCACAGATACGCAGTATTTT. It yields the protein CAISVGGGTSTDTQYF.

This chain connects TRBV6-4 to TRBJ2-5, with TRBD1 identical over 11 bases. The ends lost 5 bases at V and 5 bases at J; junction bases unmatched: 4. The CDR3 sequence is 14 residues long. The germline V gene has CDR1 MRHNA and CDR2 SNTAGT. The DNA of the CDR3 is TGTGCCAGCAGTCGGACAGGGGGCGAGGAGACCCAGTACTTC. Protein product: CASSRTGGEETQYF.

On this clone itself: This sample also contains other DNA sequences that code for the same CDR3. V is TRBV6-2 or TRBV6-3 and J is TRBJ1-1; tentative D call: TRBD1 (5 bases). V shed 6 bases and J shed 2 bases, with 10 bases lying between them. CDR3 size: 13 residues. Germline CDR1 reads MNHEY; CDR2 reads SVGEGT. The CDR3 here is CASSPGGNTEAFF. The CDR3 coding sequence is TGTGCCAGCAGCCCCGGGGGTAACACTGAAGCTTTCTTT.

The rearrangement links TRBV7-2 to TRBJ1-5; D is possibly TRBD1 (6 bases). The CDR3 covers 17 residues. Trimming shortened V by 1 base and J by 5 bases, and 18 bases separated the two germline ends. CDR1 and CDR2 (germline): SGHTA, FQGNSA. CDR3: CASSLGLGRGRHQPQHF. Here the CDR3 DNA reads TGTGCCAGCAGCTTAGGTCTGGGCAGGGGAAGGCATCAGCCCCAGCATTTT.

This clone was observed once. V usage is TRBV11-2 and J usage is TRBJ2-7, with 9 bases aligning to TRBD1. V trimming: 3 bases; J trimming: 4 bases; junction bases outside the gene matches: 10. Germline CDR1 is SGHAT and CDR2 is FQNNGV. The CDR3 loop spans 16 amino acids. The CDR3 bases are TGTGCCAGCAGCTTCGGGGCGGGACAGGGAGGATACGAGCAGTACTTC. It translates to CASSFGAGQGGYEQYF.

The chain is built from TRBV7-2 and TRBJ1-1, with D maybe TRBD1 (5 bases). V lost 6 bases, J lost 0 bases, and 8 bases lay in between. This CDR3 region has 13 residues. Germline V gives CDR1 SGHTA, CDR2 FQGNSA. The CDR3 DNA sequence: TGTGCCAGCAGAGAGGACATGAACACTGAAGCTTTCTTT. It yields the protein CASREDMNTEAFF. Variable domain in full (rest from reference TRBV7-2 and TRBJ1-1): GAGVSQSPSNKVTEKGKDVELRCDPISGHTALYWYRQSLGQGLEFLIYFQGNSAPDKSGLPSDRFSAERTGGSVSTLTIQRTQQEDSAVYLCASREDMNTEAFFGQGTRLTVV.

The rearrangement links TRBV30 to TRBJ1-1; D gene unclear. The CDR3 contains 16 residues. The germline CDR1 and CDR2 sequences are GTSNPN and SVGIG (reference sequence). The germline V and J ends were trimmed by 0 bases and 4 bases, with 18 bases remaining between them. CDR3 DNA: TGTGCCTGGAGTGTAATCGGGGTCCTCTGGGGCACTGAAGCTTTCTTT. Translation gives CAWSVIGVLWGTEAFF.

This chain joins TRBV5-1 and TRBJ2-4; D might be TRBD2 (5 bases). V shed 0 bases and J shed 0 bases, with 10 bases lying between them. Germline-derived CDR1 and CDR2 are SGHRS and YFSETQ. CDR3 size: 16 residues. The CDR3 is CASSLDPEVAKNIQYF. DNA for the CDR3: TGCGCCAGCAGCTTGGATCCGGAGGTAGCCAAAAACATTCAGTACTTC. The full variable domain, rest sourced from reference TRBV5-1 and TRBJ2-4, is KAGVTQTPRYLIKTRGQQVTLSCSPISGHRSVSWYQQTPGQGLQFLFEYFSETQRNKGNFPGRFSGRQFSNSRSEMNVSTLELGDSALYLCASSLDPEVAKNIQYFGAGTRLSVL.

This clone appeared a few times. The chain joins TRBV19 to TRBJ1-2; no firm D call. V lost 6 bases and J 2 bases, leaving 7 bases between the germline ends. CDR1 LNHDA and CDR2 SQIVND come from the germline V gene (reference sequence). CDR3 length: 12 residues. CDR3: CASSEGNYGYTF. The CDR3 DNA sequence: TGTGCCAGTAGCGAGGGAAACTATGGCTACACCTTC.

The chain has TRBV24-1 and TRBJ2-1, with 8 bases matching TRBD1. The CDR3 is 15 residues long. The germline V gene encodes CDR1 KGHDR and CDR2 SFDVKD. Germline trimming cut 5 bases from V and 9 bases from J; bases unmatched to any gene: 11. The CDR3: CATSALDRVGGEQFF. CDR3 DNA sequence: TGTGCCACCAGTGCCCTGGACAGGGTGGGCGGTGAGCAGTTCTTC.

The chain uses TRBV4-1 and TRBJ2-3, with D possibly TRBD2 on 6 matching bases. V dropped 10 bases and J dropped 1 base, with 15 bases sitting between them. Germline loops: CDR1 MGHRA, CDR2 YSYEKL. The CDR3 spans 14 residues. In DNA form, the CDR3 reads TGCGCCACATCCGGGACTGGGGGCACAGATACGCAGTATTTT. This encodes CATSGTGGTDTQYF.

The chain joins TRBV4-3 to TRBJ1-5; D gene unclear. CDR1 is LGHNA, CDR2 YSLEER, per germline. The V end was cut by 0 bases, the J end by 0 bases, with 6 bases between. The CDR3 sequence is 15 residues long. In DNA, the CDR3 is TGCGCCAGCAGCCAAGATATGTATAGCAATCAGCCCCAGCATTTT. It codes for CASSQDMYSNQPQHF.

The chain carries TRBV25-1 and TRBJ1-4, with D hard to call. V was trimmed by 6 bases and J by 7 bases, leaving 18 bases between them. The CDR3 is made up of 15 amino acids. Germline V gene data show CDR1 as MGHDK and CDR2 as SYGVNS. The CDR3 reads CASRLAPRGSEKLFF. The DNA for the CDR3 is TGTGCCAGCAGATTGGCCCCCCGCGGAAGTGAAAAACTGTTTTTT.

The CDR3 here is CSATGSPGNTIYF. DNA for the CDR3: TGCAGCGCTACAGGGTCGCCGGGAAACACCATATATTTT. This chain uses TRBV29-1 with TRBJ1-3; D perhaps matches TRBD1 (6 bases). This CDR3 has 13 amino acids. Trimming removed 7 bases from V and 4 bases from J, with 14 bases in between. CDR1 is SQVTM and CDR2 is ANQGSEA in the germline V gene.

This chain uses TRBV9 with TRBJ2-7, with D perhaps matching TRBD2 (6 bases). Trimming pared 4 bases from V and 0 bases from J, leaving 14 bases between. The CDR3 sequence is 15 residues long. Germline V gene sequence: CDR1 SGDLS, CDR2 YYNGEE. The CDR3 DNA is TGTGCCAGCAGCCCCTACTTTAGCGGCTCCTACGAGCAGTACTTC. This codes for CASSPYFSGSYEQYF.

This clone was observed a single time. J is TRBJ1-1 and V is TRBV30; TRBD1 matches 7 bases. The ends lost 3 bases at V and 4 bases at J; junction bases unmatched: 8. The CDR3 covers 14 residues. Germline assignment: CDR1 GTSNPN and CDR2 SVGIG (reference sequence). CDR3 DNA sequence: TGTGCCTGGAGGGGTAATACAGGGGCCACTGAAGCTTTCTTT. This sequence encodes CAWRGNTGATEAFF. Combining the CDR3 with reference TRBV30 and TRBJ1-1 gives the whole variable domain SQTIHQWPATLVQPVGSPLSLECTVEGTSNPNLYWYRQAAGRGLQLLFYSVGIGQISSEVPQNLSASRPQDRQFILSSKKLLLSDSGFYLCAWRGNTGATEAFFGQGTRLTVV.

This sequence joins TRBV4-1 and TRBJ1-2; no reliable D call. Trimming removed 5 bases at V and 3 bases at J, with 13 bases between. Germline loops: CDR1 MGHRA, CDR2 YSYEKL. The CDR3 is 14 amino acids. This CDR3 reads CASSKARGDYGYTF. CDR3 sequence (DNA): TGCGCCAGCAGCAAGGCCCGGGGAGACTATGGCTACACCTTC.

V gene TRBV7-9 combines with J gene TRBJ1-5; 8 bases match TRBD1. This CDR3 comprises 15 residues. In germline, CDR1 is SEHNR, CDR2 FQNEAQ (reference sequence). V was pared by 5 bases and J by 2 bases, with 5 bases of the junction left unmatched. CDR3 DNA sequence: TGTGCCAGCAGCCCGGACAGGGAAGGCAATCAGCCCCAGCATTTT. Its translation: CASSPDREGNQPQHF.

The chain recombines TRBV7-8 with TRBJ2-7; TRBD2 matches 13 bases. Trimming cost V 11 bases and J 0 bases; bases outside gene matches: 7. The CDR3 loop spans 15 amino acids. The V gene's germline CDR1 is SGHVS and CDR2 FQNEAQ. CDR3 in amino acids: CAAGGLAGSSYEQYF. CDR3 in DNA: TGTGCCGCAGGGGGACTAGCGGGGAGCTCCTACGAGCAGTACTTC.

The CDR3, as DNA: TGTGTCAGAAGCCTTAGCCCTTTACAAAACCTTTCCCGGCCCCAGCATTTT. Amino acid sequence: CVRSLSPLQNLSRPQHF. The V call is TRBV7-5, the J call TRBJ1-5. TRBV7-5 is labeled a pseudogene. The CDR3 sequence is 17 residues long.

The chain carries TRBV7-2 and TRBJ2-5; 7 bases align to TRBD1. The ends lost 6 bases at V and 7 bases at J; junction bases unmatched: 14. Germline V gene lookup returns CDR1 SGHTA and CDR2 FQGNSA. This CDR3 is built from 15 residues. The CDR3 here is CASRTGQGVSGTQYF. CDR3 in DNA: TGTGCCAGCAGGACAGGGCAGGGGGTTTCGGGGACCCAGTACTTC.

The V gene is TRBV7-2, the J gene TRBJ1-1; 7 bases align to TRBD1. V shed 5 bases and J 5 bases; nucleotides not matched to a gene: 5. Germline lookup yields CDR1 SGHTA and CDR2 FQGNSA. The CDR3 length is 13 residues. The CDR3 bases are TGTGCCAGCAGCCCACAGACAGGGACTGAAGCTTTCTTT. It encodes CASSPQTGTEAFF. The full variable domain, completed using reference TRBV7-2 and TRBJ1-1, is GAGVSQSPSNKVTEKGKDVELRCDPISGHTALYWYRQSLGQGLEFLIYFQGNSAPDKSGLPSDRFSAERTGGSVSTLTIQRTQQEDSAVYLCASSPQTGTEAFFGQGTRLTVV.

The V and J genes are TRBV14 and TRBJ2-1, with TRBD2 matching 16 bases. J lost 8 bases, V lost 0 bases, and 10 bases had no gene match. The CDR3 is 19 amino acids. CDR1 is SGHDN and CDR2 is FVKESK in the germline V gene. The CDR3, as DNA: TGTGCCAGCAGCCAAGACCCCGGGACTAGCGGGGGGGCCGGTTATGAGCAGTTCTTC. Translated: CASSQDPGTSGGAGYEQFF.

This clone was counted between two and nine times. The chain's CDR3 is CASSIGEGQLPYEQYF. The CDR3 DNA is TGTGCCAGTAGTATCGGAGAGGGACAACTCCCCTACGAGCAGTACTTC. The V and J genes are TRBV19 and TRBJ2-7, with TRBD1 as a possible D gene (6 bases). The CDR3 has 16 amino acids. Trimming cost V 3 bases and J 2 bases, with 17 bases left between them. Germline CDR1 reads LNHDA; CDR2 reads SQIVND (reference sequence).

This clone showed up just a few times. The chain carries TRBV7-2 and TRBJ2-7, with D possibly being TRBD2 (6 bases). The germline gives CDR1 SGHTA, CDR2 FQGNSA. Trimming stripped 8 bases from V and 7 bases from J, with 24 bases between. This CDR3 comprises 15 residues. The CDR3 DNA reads TGTGCCAGCCCCCTTCCGGGCGGCGGGAACTTAGAGCAGTACTTC. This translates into CASPLPGGGNLEQYF.

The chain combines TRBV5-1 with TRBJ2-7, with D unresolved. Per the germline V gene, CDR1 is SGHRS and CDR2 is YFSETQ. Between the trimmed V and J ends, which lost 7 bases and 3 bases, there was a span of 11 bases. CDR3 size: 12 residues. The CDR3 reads CASSLRGYEQYF. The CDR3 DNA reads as TGCGCCAGCTCCCTACGAGGCTACGAGCAGTACTTC.

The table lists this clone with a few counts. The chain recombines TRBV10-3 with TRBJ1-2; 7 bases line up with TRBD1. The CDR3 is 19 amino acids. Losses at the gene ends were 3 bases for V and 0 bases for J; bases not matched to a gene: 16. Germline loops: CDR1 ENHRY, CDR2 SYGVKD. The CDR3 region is CAISDPSRLRQGANYGYTF. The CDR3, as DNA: TGTGCCATCAGTGACCCATCCCGATTAAGACAGGGTGCTAACTATGGCTACACCTTC.

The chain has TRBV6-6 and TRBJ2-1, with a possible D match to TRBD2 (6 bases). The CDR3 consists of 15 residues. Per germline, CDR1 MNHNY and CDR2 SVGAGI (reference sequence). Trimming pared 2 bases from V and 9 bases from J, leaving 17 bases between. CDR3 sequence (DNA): TGTGCCAGCAGTTACGGACTTAGCGGTCACGGTGAGCAGTTCTTC. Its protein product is CASSYGLSGHGEQFF.

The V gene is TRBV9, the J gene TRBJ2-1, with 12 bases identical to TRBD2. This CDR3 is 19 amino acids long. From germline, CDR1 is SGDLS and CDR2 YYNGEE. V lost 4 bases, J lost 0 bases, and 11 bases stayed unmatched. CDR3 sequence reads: CASSFTTSGGRSSYNEQFF. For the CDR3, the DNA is TGTGCCAGCAGCTTCACGACTAGCGGGGGCCGGAGCTCCTACAATGAGCAGTTCTTC.